The 27 T cell receptor beta chains reported below all come from one sample, sequenced in a study of patients and donors after allogeneic stem cell transplantation. One entry per CDR3 protein results from TCRdb running MiXCR on the RT-PCR reads. This sample yields about 110,000 distinct CDR3 sequences, of which around 33% are seen a single time; approximately 30% belongs to the top ten. The sample taken for sequencing was blood, either unsorted or a sorted T cell fraction (not recorded which). These receptors all stem from a human donor who was either an allogeneic HSCT recipient or a stem cell or donor lymphocyte infusion donor (not recorded which). It is not recorded whose cells these are; they may come from a transplant donor.

The chain has TRBV12-3 or TRBV12-4 and TRBJ1-1; 7 bases are a match to TRBD1. Trimming took 2 bases from V and 11 from J; bases not matched to a gene: 5. This CDR3 comprises 12 residues. CDR3 nucleotide sequence: TGTGCCAGCAGTTTAAGAGAGGACAGGGCTTTCTTT. Translating gives CASSLREDRAFF.

This sequence joins TRBV3-1 and TRBJ2-4; unclear D gene. V was cut by 1 base and J by 7 bases, with 5 bases left in between. This CDR3 comprises 12 residues. Germline assignment: CDR1 LGHDT and CDR2 YNNKEL (reference sequence). The CDR3 DNA follows: TGTGCCAGCAGCCAAGGGCTGAACATTCAGTACTTC. Residues: CASSQGLNIQYF.

This clonotype was observed a handful of times. The chain employs TRBV24-1 and TRBJ2-1; 9 bases map to TRBD2. CDR1 and CDR2 (germline): KGHDR, SFDVKD. The CDR3 is 16 residues long. The V gene end was trimmed by 2 bases and the J gene end by 10 bases; junction bases not matched to a gene: 11. The CDR3 sequence is CATSDSSSGRFGEQFF. The CDR3 DNA is TGTGCCACCAGTGATTCTAGTAGCGGGAGATTTGGGGAGCAGTTCTTC.

V and J are TRBV4-3 and TRBJ1-2; D ambiguous. There are 15 residues in the CDR3. Trimming cost V 0 bases and J 3 bases, with 11 bases left between them. Looked up from germline, CDR1 is LGHNA and CDR2 is YSLEER. The CDR3 DNA follows: TGCGCCAGCAGCCAAGACCCAGCGGGGTACTATGGCTACACCTTC. As protein: CASSQDPAGYYGYTF.

The CDR3 protein is CSARKSRANEKLFF. The CDR3 DNA reads TGCAGTGCTAGGAAGTCCCGGGCTAATGAAAAACTGTTTTTT. This chain links TRBV20-1 with TRBJ1-4; D not certain. This CDR3 is built from 14 residues. Trimming left V 3 bases short and J 3 bases short, with 11 bases between. CDR1 is DFQATT, CDR2 SNEGSKA, per germline (reference sequence).

This clonotype was counted a few times. This chain links TRBV6-5 with TRBJ1-2; D unclear. V gave up 6 bases and J gave up 2 bases, with 16 bases separating them. This CDR3 is built from 15 residues. Looked up from germline, CDR1 is MNHEY and CDR2 is SVGAGI. CDR3 coding DNA: TGTGCCAGCAGCCCCCGACGCGGCGGGAACTATGGCTACACCTTC. This sequence encodes CASSPRRGGNYGYTF.

The chain links TRBV7-6 to TRBJ1-1, with D perhaps TRBD1 (5 bases). The germline V gene has CDR1 SGHVS and CDR2 FNYEAQ. Between the trimmed V and J ends, which lost 1 base and 2 bases, there was a span of 8 bases. CDR3 length: 14 amino acids. CDR3 loop: CASSLVGGNTEAFF. DNA for the CDR3: TGTGCCAGCAGCTTAGTTGGGGGTAACACTGAAGCTTTCTTT.

The chain uses TRBV18 and TRBJ1-2, with TRBD1 matching over 8 bases. Germline-derived CDR1 and CDR2 are KGHSH and LQKENI. CDR3 length: 13 amino acids. The ends lost 2 bases at V and 9 bases at J; junction bases unmatched: 5. Written as DNA, the CDR3 is TGTGCCAGCTCACCAATCTGGACAGGGAGCTACACCTTC. Amino acids: CASSPIWTGSYTF.

The chain has TRBV6-1 and TRBJ1-1; no firm D call. The V gene's germline CDR1 is MNHNS and CDR2 SASEGT. The V and J ends lost 6 bases and 1 base respectively, with 9 bases between them. The CDR3 is 13 amino acids. In DNA form, the CDR3 reads TGTGCCAGCAGGTTGACCCGGAACACTGAAGCTTTCTTT. It translates to CASRLTRNTEAFF.

This clonotype was seen more than once but under ten times. V and J are TRBV7-9 and TRBJ2-7; the D is unclear. Trimming took off 5 bases at V and 2 bases at J, with 4 bases between the two ends. The CDR3 consists of 11 residues. Germline V gene lookup returns CDR1 SEHNR and CDR2 FQNEAQ (reference sequence). In DNA form, the CDR3 reads TGTGCCAGCAGCCGGACCTACGAGCAGTACTTC. Translation gives CASSRTYEQYF.

The chain couples TRBV28 to TRBJ2-7; 8 bases fit TRBD2. In germline, CDR1 is MDHEN, CDR2 SYDVKM. CDR3 length equals 16 residues. V was pared by 4 bases and J by 2 bases, with 10 bases of the junction left unmatched. CDR3 sequence: CASSWLVAGGAYEQYF. The DNA of the CDR3 is TGTGCCAGCAGTTGGCTCGTTGCGGGAGGTGCCTACGAGCAGTACTTC.

This clonotype was counted a few times. The chain uses TRBV7-9 and TRBJ1-1, with TRBD1 as a possible D gene (5 bases). The CDR3 loop spans 14 amino acids. Between the trimmed V and J ends, which lost 0 bases and 4 bases, there was a span of 9 bases. CDR1 is SEHNR, CDR2 FQNEAQ, per germline (reference sequence). CDR3 loop: CASSLARGITEAFF. The CDR3 DNA reads TGTGCCAGCAGCTTAGCGCGGGGCATCACTGAAGCTTTCTTT. The full variable domain, rest sourced from reference TRBV7-9 and TRBJ1-1, is DTGVSQNPRHKITKRGQNVTFRCDPISEHNRLYWYRQTLGQGPEFLTYFQNEAQLEKSRLLSDRFSAERPKGSFSTLEIQRTEQGDSAMYLCASSLARGITEAFFGQGTRLTVV.

The chain has TRBV7-2 and TRBJ2-5; 12 bases agree with TRBD2. V was clipped by 5 bases and J by 4 bases; unmatched bases: 8. The CDR3 loop spans 16 amino acids. The germline CDR1 and CDR2 sequences are SGHTA and FQGNSA. CDR3 sequence: CASSPRTSGVIETQYF. The CDR3 DNA sequence: TGTGCCAGCAGCCCCAGGACTAGCGGGGTTATAGAGACCCAGTACTTC.

This chain joins TRBV5-1 and TRBJ1-6; D remains ambiguous. The CDR3 contains 14 residues. V lost 3 bases and J lost 7, with 11 bases in between. Germline-derived CDR1 and CDR2 are SGHRS and YFSETQ. The CDR3 DNA sequence: TGCGCCAGCAGCTCGATGCCCGTAAATTCACCCCTCCACTTT. Its protein product is CASSSMPVNSPLHF. Filled out from reference TRBV5-1 and TRBJ1-6, the complete variable domain reads KAGVTQTPRYLIKTRGQQVTLSCSPISGHRSVSWYQQTPGQGLQFLFEYFSETQRNKGNFPGRFSGRQFSNSRSEMNVSTLELGDSALYLCASSSMPVNSPLHFGNGTRLTVT.

This clonotype was counted only a few times. The chain links TRBV7-3 to TRBJ2-2, with unresolved D. Trimming took off 2 bases at V and 4 bases at J, with 8 bases between the two ends. Germline CDR1 and CDR2: SGHTA and FQGTGA. The CDR3 length is 14 residues. CDR3 amino acids: CASSLERSTGELFF. Written as DNA, the CDR3 is TGTGCCAGCAGCTTAGAACGAAGCACCGGGGAGCTGTTTTTT. Based on the CDR3 plus reference TRBV7-3 and TRBJ2-2, the full variable domain is GAGVSQTPSNKVTEKGKYVELRCDPISGHTALYWYRQSLGQGPEFLIYFQGTGAADDSGLPNDRFFAVRPEGSVSTLKIQRTERGDSAVYLCASSLERSTGELFFGEGSRLTVL.

This clonotype was observed a few times. The rearrangement links TRBV29-1 to TRBJ1-5, with 8 bases that match TRBD1. Trimming at V came to 7 bases and at J to 2 bases, leaving 4 bases not matched to a gene. CDR1 SQVTM and CDR2 ANQGSEA come from the germline V gene. CDR3 size: 13 residues. The CDR3 bases are TGCAGCGCCAAGACAGGGGGCAATCAGCCCCAGCATTTT. Protein: CSAKTGGNQPQHF.

This clonotype was counted between two and nine times. The rearrangement uses TRBV27 and TRBJ2-7; D is perhaps TRBD1 or TRBD2 (5 bases each). CDR1 and CDR2 (germline): MNHEY, SMNVEV (reference sequence). The CDR3 runs to 15 residues. V was trimmed by 0 bases and J by 3 bases, leaving 12 bases between them. DNA for the CDR3: TGTGCCAGCAGTTTATCGGGGGAAGGACTCTACGAGCAGTACTTC. This sequence encodes CASSLSGEGLYEQYF.

This clonotype appeared a few times. V and J are TRBV9 and TRBJ1-5, with D unresolved. With 4 bases removed from V and 4 bases from J, the gap between germline ends came to 12 bases. The CDR3 is 14 residues long. From germline, CDR1 is SGDLS and CDR2 YYNGEE. As DNA, the CDR3 is TGTGCCAGCAGCAAAGGGTGGTGGAATCAGCCCCAGCATTTT. It yields the protein CASSKGWWNQPQHF.

V is TRBV7-9 and J is TRBJ2-7; D ambiguous. Trimming took off 5 bases at V and 0 bases at J, with 17 bases between the two ends. CDR1 and CDR2 from the germline V gene are SEHNR and FQNEAQ (reference sequence). The CDR3 has 16 residues. The CDR3 sequence: CASSLDHKLSSYEQYF. In DNA, the CDR3 is TGTGCCAGCAGCCTCGATCATAAGTTGAGCTCCTACGAGCAGTACTTC.

This clonotype was recorded many times. This chain connects TRBV18 to TRBJ1-1, with D perhaps matching TRBD1 (5 bases). The V end was cut by 0 bases, the J end by 3 bases, with 8 bases between. The CDR3 length is 14 residues. The germline V gene has CDR1 KGHSH and CDR2 LQKENI. The CDR3 DNA sequence: TGTGCCAGCTCACCACCGGGGGGGTACACTGAAGCTTTCTTT. Protein sequence: CASSPPGGYTEAFF.

This rearrangement joins TRBV20-1 to TRBJ1-4, with a tentative D call TRBD1 (6 bases). V shed 0 bases and J shed 6 bases, with 14 bases lying between them. The CDR3 covers 15 residues. Germline V gene lookup returns CDR1 DFQATT and CDR2 SNEGSKA (reference sequence). CDR3 coding DNA: TGCAGTGCTAGAGAGTTCGGGGGGCGCGATGAAAAACTGTTTTTT. This encodes CSAREFGGRDEKLFF.

The rearrangement uses TRBV6-2 or TRBV6-3 and TRBJ2-7; D gene uncertain. V was trimmed by 4 bases and J by 1 base, leaving 14 bases between them. This CDR3 contains 15 residues. The germline V gene encodes CDR1 MNHEY and CDR2 SVGEGT. CDR3 protein: CASSFFSGPSYEQYF. CDR3 coding DNA: TGTGCCAGCAGTTTCTTCAGTGGGCCTTCCTACGAGCAGTACTTC.

Only a few counts were recorded for this clonotype. The chain joins TRBV15 to TRBJ1-4; D unclear. The V and J ends lost 7 bases and 0 bases respectively, with 12 bases between them. Looked up from germline, CDR1 is LNHNV and CDR2 is YYDKDF (reference sequence). The CDR3 spans 15 residues. In nucleotides, the CDR3 is TGTGCCACCACTAAAAAAGGATCAACTAATGAAAAACTGTTTTTT. This encodes CATTKKGSTNEKLFF.

This chain uses TRBV6-6 with TRBJ1-1; TRBD1 matches 7 bases. Trimming removed 6 bases from V and 1 base from J; junction bases left unmatched: 5. Germline CDR1 is MNHNY and CDR2 is SVGAGI (reference sequence). The CDR3 totals 14 residues. In DNA form, the CDR3 reads TGTGCCAGCAGAAAGGACAGGACGAACACTGAAGCTTTCTTT. Its protein product is CASRKDRTNTEAFF.

This clonotype occurred a few times. V usage is TRBV7-2 and J usage is TRBJ1-2; no reliable D call. This CDR3 region has 12 residues. Between the trimmed V and J ends, which lost 3 bases and 8 bases, there was a span of 10 bases. Germline V lookup: CDR1 SGHTA, CDR2 FQGNSA. The DNA of the CDR3 is TGTGCCAGCAGCTTGTCGGGAGAGGGCTACACCTTC. It encodes CASSLSGEGYTF. Drawing the rest from reference TRBV7-2 and TRBJ1-2, the complete variable domain is GAGVSQSPSNKVTEKGKDVELRCDPISGHTALYWYRQSLGQGLEFLIYFQGNSAPDKSGLPSDRFSAERTGGSVSTLTIQRTQQEDSAVYLCASSLSGEGYTFGSGTRLTVV.

This clonotype was seen a few times. The CDR3 sequence: CSARAYGGGSYNEQFF. The CDR3 nucleotides read TGCAGTGCTAGAGCTTATGGCGGAGGCTCCTACAATGAGCAGTTCTTC. The gene calls are TRBV20-1 and TRBJ2-1; D might be TRBD2 (5 bases). This CDR3 has 16 residues. Trimming left V 1 base short and J 0 bases short, with 13 bases between. Germline assignment: CDR1 DFQATT and CDR2 SNEGSKA (reference sequence).

The CDR3 sequence is CASSSFPGRTNTEAFF. The CDR3 nucleotides read TGTGCCAGCAGCTCATTCCCGGGACGGACGAACACTGAAGCTTTCTTT. The chain combines TRBV7-2 with TRBJ1-1; a weak D match, TRBD1 (5 bases). Looked up from germline, CDR1 is SGHTA and CDR2 is FQGNSA. The CDR3 is 16 residues long. The ends were cut back, 4 bases at V and 1 base at J, with 16 bases in the middle.